These 3 T cell receptor beta chains were all obtained from the same sample, sequenced in a study of T cell repertoires in cytomegalovirus infection. TCRdb re-analysed the reads in MiXCR, keeping a single row per CDR3 protein. The table shows around 260,000 distinct CDR3 sequences, with about 23% occurring only once. Specimen: PBMCs. The receptors were gathered from a human donor in good health (CMV status not recorded). Some clones in this sample may be carry-over from other donors' samples.

The V gene is TRBV11-2, the J gene TRBJ2-5; D is perhaps TRBD1 (6 bases). The germline CDR1 and CDR2 sequences are SGHAT and FQNNGV. This CDR3 is 14 amino acids long. With 5 bases removed from V and 1 base from J, the gap between germline ends came to 11 bases. The CDR3 nucleotides are TGTGCCAGCAGCAACCAGGGGATCCAAGAGACCCAGTACTTC. This translates into CASSNQGIQETQYF.

This rearrangement joins TRBV9 to TRBJ2-7; 8 nucleotides match TRBD2. Germline V lookup: CDR1 SGDLS, CDR2 YYNGEE. V was clipped by 0 bases and J by 1 base; unmatched bases: 6. The CDR3 consists of 16 residues. In DNA form, the CDR3 reads TGTGCCAGCAGCGTAGAAGTTGCGGGAGGTTCCTACGAGCAGTACTTC. Translated, it gives CASSVEVAGGSYEQYF.

This clonotype has more than one count but fewer than ten. V gene TRBV6-2 or TRBV6-3 combines with J gene TRBJ1-5; 8 nucleotides align to TRBD1. With V trimmed by 2 bases and J by 6 bases, 12 bases remained unmatched. Germline values: CDR1 MNHEY, CDR2 SVGEGT. CDR3 length equals 17 residues. CDR3 loop: CASSYARGQGASQPQHF. In nucleotides, the CDR3 is TGTGCCAGCAGTTACGCTCGAGGGCAGGGGGCTTCTCAGCCCCAGCATTTT.